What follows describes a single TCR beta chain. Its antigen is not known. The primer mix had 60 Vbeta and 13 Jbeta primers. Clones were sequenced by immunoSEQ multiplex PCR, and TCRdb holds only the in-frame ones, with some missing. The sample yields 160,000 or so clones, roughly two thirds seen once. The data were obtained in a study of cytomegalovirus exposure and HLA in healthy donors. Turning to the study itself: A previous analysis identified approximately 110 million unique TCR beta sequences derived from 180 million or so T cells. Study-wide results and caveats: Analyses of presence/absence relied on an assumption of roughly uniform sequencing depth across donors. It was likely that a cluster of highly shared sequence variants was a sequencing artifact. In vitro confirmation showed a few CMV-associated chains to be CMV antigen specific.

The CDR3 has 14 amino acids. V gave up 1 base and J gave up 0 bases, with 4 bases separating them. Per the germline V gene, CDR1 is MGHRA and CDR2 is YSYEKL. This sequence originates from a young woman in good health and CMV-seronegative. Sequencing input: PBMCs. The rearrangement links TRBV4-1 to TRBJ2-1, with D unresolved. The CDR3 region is CASSQGGSYNEQFF. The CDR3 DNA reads TGCGCCAGCAGCCAAGGAGGCTCCTACAATGAGCAGTTCTTC.